This T cell receptor (beta chain) emerged from a study of cytomegalovirus exposure and HLA in healthy donors. Across the whole study: Researchers found that about 84% of just under 400 genotyped donors fell within the Caucasian-associated ancestry cluster.

Findings and caveats of the study: A few CMV-associated chains were confirmed in vitro to be specific for CMV antigens. Fewer N-insertions than the approximately 700-donor mean were reportedly shown by an Asian-associated ancestry cluster in a later analysis.

Regarding this clone: Its matching antigen is unknown.

The PCR used 60 Vbeta and 13 Jbeta primers. Assay used: immunoSEQ multiplex PCR; TCRdb lists only in-frame clones, some missing. The table includes some 190,000 clones, just under 80% detected once. The germline V and J ends were trimmed by 7 bases and 3 bases, with 12 bases remaining between them. The CDR3 covers 13 residues. Looked up from germline, CDR1 is LNHDA and CDR2 is SQIVND (reference sequence). The receptor's source is a woman between 25 and 40 years old in good health and CMV-seronegative. The sample was PBMCs. The V call is TRBV19, the J call TRBJ1-1, with a possible D match to TRBD1 (5 bases). The DNA of the CDR3 is TGTGCCAGTACCACAGACAGACACACTGAAGCTTTCTTT. As protein: CASTTDRHTEAFF. Full variable domain (missing parts from reference TRBV19 and TRBJ1-1): DGGITQSPKYLFRKEGQNVTLSCEQNLNHDAMYWYRQDPGQGLRLIYYSQIVNDFQKGDIAEGYSVSREKKESFPLTVTSAQKNPTAFYLCASTTDRHTEAFFGQGTRLTVV.